This T cell receptor beta chain appears in the sequencing data of a study of blood T cells in healthy people across ages. Study-wide results and caveats: Unknown donor CMV status possibly confounded expanded clonotype changes. Long-lived donors carried more naive CD4+ cells and greater diversity than aged donors.

The authors ran a second PCR of roughly 6 to 12 cycles using a sample-barcoded 5' primer and a J-beta primer mix. TCRdb reanalysed the 5' RACE reads using MiXCR and keeps one entry per CDR3 protein. The repertoire holds hundreds of thousands of distinct CDR3 sequences, with approximately 49% as singletons. The CDR3 is 16 amino acids. The germline CDR1 and CDR2 sequences are KGHSH and LQKENI. V shed 4 bases and J shed 0 bases, with 15 bases lying between them. Note on this clonotype: The antigen remains undetermined.

The TCR originated in a woman aged 55-70 years in good health. The sequenced sample was blood. The V call is TRBV18, the J call TRBJ1-1; D may be TRBD1 (6 bases). CDR3 amino acids: CASSLGQTLLNTEAFF. The CDR3 DNA reads as TGTGCCAGCTCACTTGGACAGACCCTCTTGAACACTGAAGCTTTCTTT.